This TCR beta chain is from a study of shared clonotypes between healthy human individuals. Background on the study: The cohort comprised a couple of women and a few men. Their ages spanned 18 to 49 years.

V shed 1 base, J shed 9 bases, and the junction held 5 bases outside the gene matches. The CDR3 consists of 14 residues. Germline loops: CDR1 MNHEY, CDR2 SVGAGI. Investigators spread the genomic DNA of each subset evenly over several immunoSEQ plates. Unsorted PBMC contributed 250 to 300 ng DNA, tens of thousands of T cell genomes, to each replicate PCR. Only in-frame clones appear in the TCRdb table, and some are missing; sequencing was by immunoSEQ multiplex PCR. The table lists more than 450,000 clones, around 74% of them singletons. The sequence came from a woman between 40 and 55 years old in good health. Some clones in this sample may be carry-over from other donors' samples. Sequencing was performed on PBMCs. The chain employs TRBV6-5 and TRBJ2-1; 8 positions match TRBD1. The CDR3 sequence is CASSYFPGQGEQFF. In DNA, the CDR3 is TGTGCCAGCAGTTACTTTCCCGGACAGGGTGAGCAGTTCTTC.